Following are 18 T cell receptor beta chains from one sample sequenced in a study of beta chain features in type 1 diabetes. Expressed TCRB transcripts got sequenced, as all isolated RNA was reverse transcribed. Repertoires were generated with immunoSEQ multiplex PCR, while TCRdb's copy carries only in-frame clones and drops some. The repertoire includes approximately 170,000 clones, 7% to 10% of them detected once, and 2% to 3% sits in the top ten. Sequenced sample: central memory CD4+ T cells from blood. The receptors were gathered from a woman younger than 35 in good health.

This chain links TRBV30 with TRBJ1-5, with 7 bases matching TRBD1. This CDR3 has 15 residues. With V trimmed by 3 bases and J by 2 bases, 7 bases remained unmatched. Germline V gene lookup returns CDR1 GTSNPN and CDR2 SVGIG (reference sequence). The CDR3 sequence: CAWRDQGGGNQPQHF. The CDR3 nucleotides read TGTGCCTGGAGAGATCAGGGGGGTGGCAATCAGCCCCAGCATTTT.

This clone was counted a few times. The rearrangement joins TRBV5-1 to TRBJ2-1, with 11 positions matching TRBD2. Per germline, CDR1 SGHRS and CDR2 YFSETQ. The J segment lost 5 bases and the V segment lost 3 bases, leaving 4 bases of the junction unmatched. There are 15 residues in the CDR3. CDR3 DNA: TGCGCCAGCAGCTCCCCACTAGCGGGGGACAATGAGCAGTTCTTC. Its translation is CASSSPLAGDNEQFF.

The chain has TRBV7-9 and TRBJ1-1, with D possibly TRBD1 on 6 matching bases. Per germline, CDR1 SEHNR and CDR2 FQNEAQ (reference sequence). V lost 5 bases and J 8 bases, leaving 15 bases between the germline ends. The CDR3 covers 13 residues. DNA of the CDR3: TGTGCCAGCAGCCGAGAAAGGGGGTGGGAAGCTTTCTTT. Translating gives CASSRERGWEAFF.

The chain is built from TRBV6-5 and TRBJ1-2, with D maybe TRBD1 (6 bases). CDR3 length: 12 amino acids. In germline, CDR1 is MNHEY, CDR2 SVGAGI. Trimming left V 5 bases short and J 6 bases short, with 10 bases between. This chain's CDR3 is CASSEGGNGYTF. Here the CDR3 DNA reads TGTGCCAGCAGTGAGGGGGGGAATGGCTACACCTTC.

The table lists this clone with a few counts. V gene TRBV4-1 combines with J gene TRBJ2-5; maybe TRBD2 (6 bases). CDR1 and CDR2 from the germline V gene are MGHRA and YSYEKL. V lost 4 bases, J lost 5 bases, and 14 bases lay in between. The CDR3 is made up of 14 amino acids. The CDR3 DNA is TGCGCCAGCAGCCCAACGACTAGTGAGGAGACCCAGTACTTC. It yields the protein CASSPTTSEETQYF.

Ten or more counts support this clone. V gene TRBV9 combines with J gene TRBJ2-2; 8 bases align to TRBD2. This CDR3 contains 16 residues. Trimming took 3 bases from V and 6 from J; bases not matched to a gene: 10. Looked up from germline, CDR1 is SGDLS and CDR2 is YYNGEE. CDR3 in DNA: TGTGCCAGCAGCGAAGGGGGACTAGGGGTTCCCGGGGAGCTGTTTTTT. Its translation is CASSEGGLGVPGELFF.

The V call is TRBV7-3, the J call TRBJ2-6, with D maybe TRBD2 (6 bases). CDR3 size: 18 residues. The V end was cut by 3 bases, the J end by 0 bases, with 15 bases between. Germline CDR1 SGHTA, CDR2 FQGTGA. Here the CDR3 DNA reads TGTGCCAGCAGCTTCGGCCCCCTGGAGGGCTCTGGGGCCAACGTCCTGACTTTC. It encodes CASSFGPLEGSGANVLTF. Together with reference TRBV7-3 and TRBJ2-6, the CDR3 gives the full variable domain: GAGVSQTPSNKVTEKGKYVELRCDPISGHTALYWYRQSLGQGPEFLIYFQGTGAADDSGLPNDRFFAVRPEGSVSTLKIQRTERGDSAVYLCASSFGPLEGSGANVLTFGAGSRLTVL.

This clone was detected ten times or more. This rearrangement joins TRBV4-3 to TRBJ1-4, with no clear D. The germline V gene encodes CDR1 LGHNA and CDR2 YSLEER. CDR3 length: 16 residues. V was cut by 0 bases and J by 5 bases, with 13 bases left in between. CDR3 in DNA: TGCGCCAGCAGCCAAGAACTTAACAGACTAAATGAAAAACTGTTTTTT. Protein: CASSQELNRLNEKLFF.

A few counts support this clone. The CDR3 DNA reads as TGTGCCAGCAGTGACACAGATAGCAATCAGCCCCAGCATTTT. Its protein product is CASSDTDSNQPQHF. The chain carries TRBV2 and TRBJ1-5, with D unclear. Germline lookup yields CDR1 SNHLY and CDR2 FYNNEI. V was cut by 3 bases and J by 0 bases, with 6 bases left in between. The CDR3 extends over 14 amino acids.

The V gene is TRBV2, the J gene TRBJ2-2; no reliable D call. Trimming removed 2 bases at V and 2 bases at J, with 12 bases between. The CDR3 totals 16 residues. Germline CDR1 and CDR2: SNHLY and FYNNEI. CDR3 protein: CASSELQASNTGELFF. CDR3 sequence (DNA): TGTGCCAGCAGTGAACTGCAAGCGTCAAACACCGGGGAGCTGTTTTTT.

CDR3 residues: CASSPAGSREQYF. The CDR3 nucleotides read TGTGCCAGCAGCCCTGCGGGTAGCCGAGAGCAGTACTTC. The rearrangement uses TRBV5-4 and TRBJ2-7, with a possible D match to TRBD2 (5 bases). V was trimmed by 4 bases and J by 7 bases, leaving 15 bases between them. Germline loops: CDR1 SGHNT, CDR2 YYREEE (reference sequence). This CDR3 region has 13 residues.

This clone was counted between two and nine times. This chain connects TRBV9 to TRBJ2-3; D possibly corresponds to TRBD2 (6 bases). Germline V gene sequence: CDR1 SGDLS, CDR2 YYNGEE. Between the trimmed V and J ends, which lost 2 bases and 7 bases, there was a span of 20 bases. This CDR3 region has 16 residues. CDR3 protein: CASSVRGDPSANTQYF. The CDR3 DNA is TGTGCCAGCAGCGTTCGCGGGGACCCCTCGGCAAATACGCAGTATTTT.

This clone was counted between two and nine times. The V gene is TRBV6-1, the J gene TRBJ2-3, with TRBD2 matching 11 bases. Germline V gene sequence: CDR1 MNHNS, CDR2 SASEGT. This CDR3 is built from 15 residues. Losses at the gene ends were 4 bases for V and 5 bases for J; bases not matched to a gene: 5. As DNA, the CDR3 is TGTGCCAGCAGTGTGGGTCTAGCGGGAGGAGATACGCAGTATTTT. Translation: CASSVGLAGGDTQYF.

This clone occurred a few times. The V call is TRBV16, the J call TRBJ1-5, with a possible D match to TRBD1 (5 bases). V gave up 8 bases and J gave up 3 bases, with 11 bases separating them. Germline assignment: CDR1 KGHSY and CDR2 FQNENV. CDR3 size: 13 residues. CDR3 sequence: CASVPGLNQPQHF. In DNA, the CDR3 is TGTGCCAGCGTCCCGGGACTCAATCAGCCCCAGCATTTT.

This clone was found a few times. The chain combines TRBV10-3 with TRBJ2-3; TRBD2 aligns across 8 bases. Germline CDR1 and CDR2: ENHRY and SYGVKD. Trimming cost V 4 bases and J 0 bases; bases outside gene matches: 3. This CDR3 spans 15 amino acids. The CDR3: CAISVGGGSTDTQYF. The CDR3 nucleotides read TGTGCCATCAGTGTCGGGGGGGGAAGCACAGATACGCAGTATTTT.

This clone showed up just a few times. V gene TRBV6-5 combines with J gene TRBJ2-3; 7 nucleotides agree with TRBD1. The V and J ends lost 2 bases and 4 bases, in that order; junction bases with no gene match: 0. Germline V gene lookup returns CDR1 MNHEY and CDR2 SVGAGI. The length of the CDR3 is 13 residues. Written as DNA, the CDR3 is TGTGCCAGCAGTTACCAGGGGGCAGATACGCAGTATTTT. Translated: CASSYQGADTQYF.

This clone has ten or more counts. The chain has TRBV2 and TRBJ2-7; 7 nucleotides agree with TRBD1. V trimming: 4 bases; J trimming: 4 bases; junction bases outside the gene matches: 4. CDR3 size: 13 residues. CDR1 SNHLY and CDR2 FYNNEI come from the germline V gene. CDR3 amino acids: CASSGTGIYEQYF. The CDR3 DNA is TGTGCCAGCAGTGGGACAGGTATTTACGAGCAGTACTTC.

The chain couples TRBV4-2 to TRBJ2-2, with 14 bases aligning to TRBD2. V was clipped by 0 bases and J by 3 bases; unmatched bases: 9. The CDR3 runs 20 residues. The V gene's germline CDR1 is LGHNA and CDR2 YNFKEQ. The CDR3: CASSQDPRGLAGVHTGELFF. In nucleotides, the CDR3 is TGTGCCAGCAGCCAAGATCCAAGGGGACTAGCGGGAGTTCACACCGGGGAGCTGTTTTTT.